This TCR beta chain stems from a study of cytomegalovirus exposure and HLA in healthy donors. Deletions cut 4 bases from V and 6 bases from J, with 5 bases between. CDR1 MDHEN and CDR2 SYDVKM come from the germline V gene. There are 11 residues in the CDR3. The PCR made use of 60 Vbeta and 13 Jbeta primers. Clones were sequenced by immunoSEQ multiplex PCR, and TCRdb holds only the in-frame ones, with some missing. Here the sample spans some 140,000 clones, about 80% being singletons. This TCR was recovered from a man in his thirties or forties in good health and CMV-seronegative. Source material: PBMCs. The rearrangement joins TRBV28 to TRBJ2-3; D gene ambiguous. The CDR3 reads CASSWPDTQYF. The CDR3 nucleotides read TGTGCCAGCAGTTGGCCGGATACGCAGTATTTT.